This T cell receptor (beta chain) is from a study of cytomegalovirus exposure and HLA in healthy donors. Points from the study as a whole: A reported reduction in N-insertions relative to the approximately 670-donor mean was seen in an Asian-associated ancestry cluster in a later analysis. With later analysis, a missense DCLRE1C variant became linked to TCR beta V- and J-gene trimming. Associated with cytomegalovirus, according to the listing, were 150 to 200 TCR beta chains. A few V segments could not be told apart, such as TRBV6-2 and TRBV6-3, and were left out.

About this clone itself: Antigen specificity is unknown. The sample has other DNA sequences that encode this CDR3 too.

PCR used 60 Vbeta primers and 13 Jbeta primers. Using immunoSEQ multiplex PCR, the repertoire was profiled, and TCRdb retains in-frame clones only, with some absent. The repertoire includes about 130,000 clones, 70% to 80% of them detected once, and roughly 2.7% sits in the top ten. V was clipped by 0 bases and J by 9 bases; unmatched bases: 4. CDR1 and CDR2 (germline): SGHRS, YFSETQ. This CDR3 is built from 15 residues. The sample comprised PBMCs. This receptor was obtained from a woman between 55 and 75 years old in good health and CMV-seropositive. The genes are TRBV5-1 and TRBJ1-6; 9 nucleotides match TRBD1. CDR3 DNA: TGCGCCAGCAGCTTGGCTACAGGGGGCACTTCACCCCTCCACTTT. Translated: CASSLATGGTSPLHF. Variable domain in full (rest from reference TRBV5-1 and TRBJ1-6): KAGVTQTPRYLIKTRGQQVTLSCSPISGHRSVSWYQQTPGQGLQFLFEYFSETQRNKGNFPGRFSGRQFSNSRSEMNVSTLELGDSALYLCASSLATGGTSPLHFGNGTRLTVT.